The 21 T cell receptor beta chains in this list originate from one sample, sequenced in a study of OX40 agonist ivuxolimab in advanced cancers. Method: immunoSEQ multiplex PCR; TCRdb's copy keeps in-frame clones and lacks some. The repertoire includes 70,000 to 95,000 clones, 85% to 95% of them detected once, and 0.69% sits in the top ten. This material consisted of CD4+ or CD8+ T cells sorted from blood, taken in a trial of the OX40 agonist ivuxolimab. These receptor sequences come from an adult with an advanced solid tumor such as melanoma, head and neck, liver or kidney cancer.

This chain uses TRBV6-5 with TRBJ1-2, with 7 bases aligning to TRBD1. The CDR3 is 15 residues long. Trimming took 2 bases from V and 8 from J; bases not matched to a gene: 11. The germline V gene encodes CDR1 MNHEY and CDR2 SVGAGI. The CDR3 nucleotides read TGTGCCAGCAGTTACCGGACAGGAGTAACTATGGGCTACACCTTC. Protein: CASSYRTGVTMGYTF.

The chain employs TRBV5-6 and TRBJ2-1, with 10 bases matching TRBD2. With 4 bases clipped from V and 2 bases from J, the junction kept 3 bases outside the gene matches. The CDR3 is made up of 15 amino acids. Germline V gives CDR1 SGHDT, CDR2 YYEEEE. The CDR3 protein is CASSLGLAAYNEQFF. The CDR3 DNA is TGTGCCAGCAGCCTCGGACTAGCGGCCTACAATGAGCAGTTCTTC.

A single count supports this clone. This rearrangement joins TRBV5-1 to TRBJ2-7, with D tentatively TRBD2 (5 bases). Trimming removed 4 bases at V and 7 bases at J, with 12 bases between. The CDR3 is made up of 12 amino acids. Per the germline V gene, CDR1 is SGHRS and CDR2 is YFSETQ. The CDR3 coding sequence is TGCGCCAGCAGCGAGGACTTCGGTGAGCAGTACTTC. Encoded protein: CASSEDFGEQYF.

This clone was observed once. The chain is built from TRBV27 and TRBJ1-5, with no clear D. Germline assignment: CDR1 MNHEY and CDR2 SMNVEV (reference sequence). The CDR3 consists of 15 residues. V was trimmed by 6 bases and J by 4 bases, leaving 16 bases between them. The CDR3: CASRRDYLGNQPQHF. The CDR3 nucleotides are TGTGCCAGCAGGCGCGATTATTTAGGGAATCAGCCCCAGCATTTT.

The genes are TRBV9 and TRBJ2-6; 7 bases agree with TRBD1. CDR3 size: 18 residues. The ends lost 2 bases at V and 0 bases at J; junction bases unmatched: 8. CDR1 and CDR2 (germline): SGDLS, YYNGEE. In nucleotides, the CDR3 is TGTGCCAGCAGCGTCTGGGACAGTTCTAGCTCTGGGGCCAACGTCCTGACTTTC. The encoded protein is CASSVWDSSSSGANVLTF.

The genes are TRBV19 and TRBJ2-1; 8 bases agree with TRBD2. CDR3 length: 17 amino acids. Germline trimming cut 3 bases from V and 7 bases from J; bases unmatched to any gene: 14. Germline values: CDR1 LNHDA, CDR2 SQIVND (reference sequence). The CDR3 sequence: CASSIHQRGPNSNEQFF. In nucleotides, the CDR3 is TGTGCCAGTAGTATTCACCAGCGGGGGCCTAATTCAAATGAGCAGTTCTTC.

The V gene is TRBV7-7, the J gene TRBJ2-2; a weak D match, TRBD2 (6 bases). This CDR3 has 13 amino acids. Germline V lookup: CDR1 SSHAT, CDR2 FNYEAQ (reference sequence). As DNA, the CDR3 is TGTGCTATTACGTCGGAGGGCACCGGGGAGCTGTTTTTT. Protein sequence: CAITSEGTGELFF.

The rearrangement links TRBV15 to TRBJ1-3, with D possibly being TRBD1 (5 bases). Trimming took 0 bases from V and 0 from J, leaving 9 bases between them. Germline V gives CDR1 LNHNV, CDR2 YYDKDF (reference sequence). CDR3 length: 16 residues. DNA for the CDR3: TGTGCCACCAGCAGAGAGGCAGGGAGCTCTGGAAACACCATATATTTT. It yields the protein CATSREAGSSGNTIYF. The full variable domain, completed using reference TRBV15 and TRBJ1-3, is DAMVIQNPRYQVTQFGKPVTLSCSQTLNHNVMYWYQQKSSQAPKLLFHYYDKDFNNEADTPDNFQSRRPNTSFCFLDIRSPGLGDTAMYLCATSREAGSSGNTIYFGEGSWLTVV.

This rearrangement joins TRBV28 to TRBJ1-1; no reliable D call. The CDR3 consists of 11 residues. Germline V lookup: CDR1 MDHEN, CDR2 SYDVKM. Trimming stripped 7 bases from V and 6 bases from J, with 9 bases between. In DNA form, the CDR3 reads TGTGCCAGCAAGAGTAACCCTGAAGCTTTCTTT. The encoded protein is CASKSNPEAFF.

The chain links TRBV19 to TRBJ2-3; D may be TRBD1 (5 bases). Trimming left V 4 bases short and J 6 bases short, with 5 bases between. The V gene's germline CDR1 is LNHDA and CDR2 SQIVND (reference sequence). This CDR3 region has 11 residues. CDR3 residues: CASSNRDTQYF. The CDR3 DNA reads as TGTGCCAGTAGTAACAGGGATACGCAGTATTTT.

V and J are TRBV7-9 and TRBJ2-3, with 12 bases that match TRBD2. Germline CDR1 reads SEHNR; CDR2 reads FQNEAQ (reference sequence). Trimming at V came to 5 bases and at J to 4 bases, leaving 10 bases not matched to a gene. The CDR3 contains 17 residues. The CDR3 DNA is TGTGCCAGCAGCGACAGACTAGCGGGAGATGTCGCAGATACGCAGTATTTT. Protein product: CASSDRLAGDVADTQYF. Full variable domain (outside the CDR3, taken from reference TRBV7-9 and TRBJ2-3): DTGVSQNPRHKITKRGQNVTFRCDPISEHNRLYWYRQTLGQGPEFLTYFQNEAQLEKSRLLSDRFSAERPKGSFSTLEIQRTEQGDSAMYLCASSDRLAGDVADTQYFGPGTRLTVL.

The genes are TRBV6-1 and TRBJ2-3; 8 nucleotides align to TRBD1. In germline, CDR1 is MNHNS, CDR2 SASEGT. This CDR3 region has 14 residues. V trimming: 2 bases; J trimming: 9 bases; junction bases outside the gene matches: 7. This chain's CDR3 is CASSERRQGITQYF. CDR3 sequence (DNA): TGTGCCAGCAGTGAAAGGAGACAGGGGATCACGCAGTATTTT.

CDR3 nucleotides: TGTGCCAGCAGTGAGGCCTCCATTTACGAGCAGTACTTC. Protein sequence: CASSEASIYEQYF. The chain uses TRBV6-1 and TRBJ2-7; D is unclear. This CDR3 comprises 13 residues. Germline CDR1 and CDR2: MNHNS and SASEGT. The ends were cut back, 3 bases at V and 4 bases at J, with 10 bases in the middle.

The chain recombines TRBV10-2 with TRBJ2-7, with D possibly TRBD2 on 6 matching bases. The length of the CDR3 is 14 residues. Looked up from germline, CDR1 is WSHSY and CDR2 is SAAADI. The ends were cut back, 4 bases at V and 2 bases at J, with 12 bases in the middle. The CDR3 region has the DNA TGCGCCAGCAGTGGCGGGGACGGGACCTACGAGCAGTACTTC. Its translation is CASSGGDGTYEQYF.

V usage is TRBV28 and J usage is TRBJ2-7, with D possibly called TRBD1 or TRBD2 (5 bases each). The CDR3 runs 13 residues. Germline values: CDR1 MDHEN, CDR2 SYDVKM. V lost 10 bases, J lost 2 bases, and 15 bases lay in between. The CDR3 DNA is TGTGCCACTCGACCGGGACCCGCCTACGAGCAGTACTTC. Residues: CATRPGPAYEQYF.

This chain joins TRBV5-6 and TRBJ2-7; TRBD1 matches at 11 bases. The germline CDR1 and CDR2 sequences are SGHDT and YYEEEE. Losses at the gene ends were 4 bases for V and 3 bases for J; bases not matched to a gene: 6. The CDR3 has 15 amino acids. The CDR3 DNA follows: TGTGCCAGCAGCCTCACCGGGACAGGGGGCTACGAGCAGTACTTC. This translates into CASSLTGTGGYEQYF.

The chain recombines TRBV5-4 with TRBJ1-2, with D uncertain. This CDR3 has 16 amino acids. CDR1 and CDR2 from the germline V gene are SGHNT and YYREEE (reference sequence). V dropped 0 bases and J dropped 0 bases, with 12 bases sitting between them. The CDR3 DNA sequence: TGTGCCAGCAGCTTGGAGATTAGGGCACCTAACTATGGCTACACCTTC. This sequence encodes CASSLEIRAPNYGYTF.

The chain couples TRBV5-6 to TRBJ2-3; D ambiguous. V was shortened by 3 bases and J by 4 bases, with 6 bases between the two germline ends. The CDR3 is made up of 12 amino acids. From germline, CDR1 is SGHDT and CDR2 YYEEEE. The CDR3 spells CASSSPSDTQYF. Here the CDR3 DNA reads TGTGCCAGCAGCTCCCCATCAGATACGCAGTATTTT.

In DNA form, the CDR3 reads TGTGCCAGCAGCTTGATGGGAATCAACACAGATACGCAGTATTTT. Translating it yields CASSLMGINTDTQYF. The chain couples TRBV5-6 to TRBJ2-3; D is ambiguous. There are 15 residues in the CDR3. CDR1 SGHDT and CDR2 YYEEEE come from the germline V gene. V was shortened by 1 base and J by 2 bases, with 11 bases between the two germline ends. Variable domain in full (rest from reference TRBV5-6 and TRBJ2-3): DAGVTQSPTHLIKTRGQQVTLRCSPKSGHDTVSWYQQALGQGPQFIFQYYEEEERQRGNFPDRFSGHQFPNYSSELNVNALLLGDSALYLCASSLMGINTDTQYFGPGTRLTVL.

A remark on this clone: One junction end disagrees with the germline gene, perhaps due to a read error. J is TRBJ2-3 and V is TRBV18; 10 bases fit TRBD2. The CDR3 spans 15 residues. CDR1 and CDR2 (germline): KGHSH, LQKENI. The CDR3 protein is CASSPASGSKDTQYF. CDR3 DNA sequence: TGTGCCAGCTCACCAGCTAGCGGGAGCAAAGATACGCAGTATTTT.

V is TRBV7-2 and J is TRBJ2-5; perhaps TRBD1 as D (5 bases). With 5 bases removed from V and 7 bases from J, the gap between germline ends came to 17 bases. Germline loops: CDR1 SGHTA, CDR2 FQGNSA. The CDR3 is 14 residues long. The CDR3 DNA is TGTGCCAGCAGCCTAGTCCCCCCTAGGGGGACCCAGTACTTC. It translates to CASSLVPPRGTQYF.